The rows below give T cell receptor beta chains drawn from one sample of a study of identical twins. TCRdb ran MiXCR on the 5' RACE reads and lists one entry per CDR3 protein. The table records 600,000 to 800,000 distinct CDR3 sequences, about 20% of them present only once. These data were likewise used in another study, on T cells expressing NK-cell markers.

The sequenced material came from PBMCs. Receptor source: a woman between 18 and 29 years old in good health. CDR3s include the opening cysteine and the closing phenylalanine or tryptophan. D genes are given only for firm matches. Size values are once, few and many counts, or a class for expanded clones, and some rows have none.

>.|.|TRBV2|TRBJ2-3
CASRGLAGPSTDTQYF
TGTGCCAGCCGTGGGCTCGCGGGGCCTAGCACAGATACGCAGTATTTT
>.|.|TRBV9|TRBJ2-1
CASSGPLLEVDYNEQFF
TGTGCCAGCAGCGGACCCTTGTTAGAGGTCGACTACAATGAGCAGTTCTTC
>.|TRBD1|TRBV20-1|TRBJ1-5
CSASRTGASNQPQHF
TGCAGTGCTAGCAGGACAGGGGCTAGCAATCAGCCCCAGCATTTT
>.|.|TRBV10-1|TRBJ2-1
CASSGARNHNEQFF
TGCGCCAGCAGTGGGGCTAGGAATCACAATGAGCAGTTCTTC
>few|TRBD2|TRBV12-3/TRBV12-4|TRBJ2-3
CASTTAGRGTDTQYF
TGTGCCAGCACCACCGCTGGGAGGGGCACAGATACGCAGTATTTT
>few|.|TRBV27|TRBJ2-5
CASNEEGQETQYF
TGTGCCAGCAACGAAGAAGGACAAGAGACCCAGTACTTC
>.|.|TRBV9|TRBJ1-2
CASRTVYRGYTF
TGTGCCAGCAGGACAGTTTACCGTGGCTACACCTTC
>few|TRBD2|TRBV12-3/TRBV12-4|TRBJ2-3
CASAGGLRDTQYF
TGTGCCAGCGCGGGGGGTTTACGGGATACGCAGTATTTT
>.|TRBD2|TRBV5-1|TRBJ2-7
CASSGLAASEQYF
TGCGCCAGCAGCGGGCTAGCGGCGAGCGAGCAGTACTTC
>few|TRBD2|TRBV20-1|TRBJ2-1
CSPPRVVAGGNEQFF
TGCAGTCCCCCCCGGGTGGTAGCGGGAGGCAATGAGCAGTTCTTC
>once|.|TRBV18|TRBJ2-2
CASSGIQGANTGELFF
TGTGCCAGCTCAGGAATACAGGGAGCCAACACCGGGGAGCTGTTTTTT
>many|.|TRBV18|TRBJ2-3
CASSPGVSDTQYF
TGTGCCAGCTCACCGGGAGTCTCAGATACGCAGTATTTT
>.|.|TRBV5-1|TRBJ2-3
CASSPKGLTDTQYF
TGCGCCAGCAGCCCTAAGGGGCTCACAGATACGCAGTATTTT
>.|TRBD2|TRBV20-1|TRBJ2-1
CSAGTSWNNEQFF
TGCAGTGCTGGGACTAGTTGGAACAATGAGCAGTTCTTC
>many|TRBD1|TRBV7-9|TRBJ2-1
CASSLRQGGYNEQFF
TGTGCCAGCAGCTTACGACAGGGTGGGTACAATGAGCAGTTCTTC
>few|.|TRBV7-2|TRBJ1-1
CASRAGGRMNTEAFF
TGTGCCAGCAGAGCCGGTGGCAGGATGAACACTGAAGCTTTCTTT
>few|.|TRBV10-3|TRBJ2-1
CAISDTYNEQFF
TGTGCCATCAGTGACACTTACAATGAGCAGTTCTTC
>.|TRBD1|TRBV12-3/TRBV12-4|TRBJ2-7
CASSPRDSQTRSYEQYF
TGTGCCAGCAGTCCCCGGGACAGCCAGACCCGCTCCTACGAGCAGTACTTC
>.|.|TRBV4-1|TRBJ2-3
CASSHPGVLLRNTQYF
TGCGCCAGCAGCCACCCCGGGGTCCTCCTAAGGAATACGCAGTATTTT
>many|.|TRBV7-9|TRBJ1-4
CASSKASTNEKLFF
TGTGCCAGCAGCAAGGCTTCAACTAATGAAAAACTGTTTTTT
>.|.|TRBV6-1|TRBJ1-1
CASSSNRQGSTEAFF
TGTGCCAGCAGCTCGAACAGGCAGGGCAGCACTGAAGCTTTCTTT
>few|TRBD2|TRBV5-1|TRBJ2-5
CASSTGLADEETQYF
TGCGCCAGCAGCACGGGACTAGCGGACGAAGAGACCCAGTACTTC
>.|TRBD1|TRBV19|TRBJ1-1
CASSTTGQMNTEAFF
TGTGCCAGTAGTACGACGGGACAGATGAACACTGAAGCTTTCTTT
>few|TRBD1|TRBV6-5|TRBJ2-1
CASSSYRQGESWNEQFF
TGTGCCAGCAGTTCCTACCGACAGGGTGAGTCGTGGAATGAGCAGTTCTTC
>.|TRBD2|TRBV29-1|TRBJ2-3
CSVFGRGPSTDTQYF
TGCAGCGTTTTCGGGAGGGGACCTAGCACAGATACGCAGTATTTT
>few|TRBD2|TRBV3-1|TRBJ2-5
CASCREVSGRETQYF
TGTGCCAGCTGCCGGGAGGTCTCAGGGCGGGAGACCCAGTACTTC
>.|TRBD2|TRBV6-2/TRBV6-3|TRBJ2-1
CASRWAGVYNEQFF
TGTGCCAGCAGATGGGCGGGGGTCTACAATGAGCAGTTCTTC
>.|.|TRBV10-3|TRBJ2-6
CAISDQRRGSGANVLTF
TGTGCCATCAGTGACCAGCGAAGAGGCTCTGGGGCCAACGTCCTGACTTTC
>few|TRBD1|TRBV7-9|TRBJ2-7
CASTRTGGSYEQYF
TGTGCCAGTACTAGGACAGGGGGCTCCTACGAGCAGTACTTC
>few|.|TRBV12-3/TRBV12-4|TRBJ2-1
CASTYRGGNEQFF
TGTGCCAGCACTTATAGAGGGGGTAATGAGCAGTTCTTC
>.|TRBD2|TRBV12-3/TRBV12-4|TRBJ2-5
CASSPKLAGAETQYF
TGTGCCAGCAGCCCGAAACTAGCGGGAGCAGAGACCCAGTACTTC
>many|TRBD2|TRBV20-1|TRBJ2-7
CSARAFGQGLAGGSYEQYF
TGCAGTGCTAGAGCTTTCGGACAGGGACTAGCGGGAGGAAGCTACGAGCAGTACTTC
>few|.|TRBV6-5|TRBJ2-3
CASSYSSIGDTQYF
TGTGCCAGCAGTTATTCTAGCATCGGAGATACGCAGTATTTT
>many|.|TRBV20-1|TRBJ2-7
CSARGTHFSYEQYF
TGCAGTGCTAGAGGGACACACTTCTCCTACGAGCAGTACTTC
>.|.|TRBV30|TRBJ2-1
CAWSVSTIYNEQFF
TGTGCCTGGAGTGTATCTACAATCTACAATGAGCAGTTCTTC
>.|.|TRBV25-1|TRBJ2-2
CASSSRYHGELFF
TGTGCCAGCAGTAGTCGGTACCACGGGGAGCTGTTTTTT
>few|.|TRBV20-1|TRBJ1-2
CSAIRGHINYGYTF
TGCAGTGCTATACGGGGCCACATAAACTATGGCTACACCTTC
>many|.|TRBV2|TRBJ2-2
CASSGDLLERTGELFF
TGTGCCAGCAGCGGGGATCTCTTAGAGCGTACCGGGGAGCTGTTTTTT
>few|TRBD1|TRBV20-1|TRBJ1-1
CSARGRRQGSTEAFF
TGCAGTGCTAGAGGTAGGAGACAGGGAAGCACTGAAGCTTTCTTT
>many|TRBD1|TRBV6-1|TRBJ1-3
CASTRQGANSGNTIYF
TGTGCCAGCACCAGACAGGGGGCGAATTCTGGAAACACCATATATTTT
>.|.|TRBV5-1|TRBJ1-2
CASSLALGKNYGYTF
TGCGCCAGCAGCTTGGCCCTAGGGAAGAACTATGGCTACACCTTC
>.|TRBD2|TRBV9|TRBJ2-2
CASSAPTSGGSNTGELFF
TGTGCCAGCAGCGCACCGACTAGCGGGGGGTCGAACACCGGGGAGCTGTTTTTT